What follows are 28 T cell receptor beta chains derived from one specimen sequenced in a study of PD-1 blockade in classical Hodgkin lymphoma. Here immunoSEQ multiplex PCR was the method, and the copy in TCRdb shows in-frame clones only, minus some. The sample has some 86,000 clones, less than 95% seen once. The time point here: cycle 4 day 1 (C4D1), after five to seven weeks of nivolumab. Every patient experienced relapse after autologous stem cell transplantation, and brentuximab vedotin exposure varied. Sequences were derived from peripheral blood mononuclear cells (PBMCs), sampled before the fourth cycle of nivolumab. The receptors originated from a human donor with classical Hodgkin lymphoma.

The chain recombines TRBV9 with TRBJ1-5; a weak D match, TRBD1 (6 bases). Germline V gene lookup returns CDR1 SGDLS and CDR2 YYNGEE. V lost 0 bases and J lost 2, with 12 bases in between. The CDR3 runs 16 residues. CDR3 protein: CASSVVLRTGNQPQHF. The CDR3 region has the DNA TGTGCCAGCAGCGTAGTTTTGAGGACAGGCAATCAGCCCCAGCATTTT.

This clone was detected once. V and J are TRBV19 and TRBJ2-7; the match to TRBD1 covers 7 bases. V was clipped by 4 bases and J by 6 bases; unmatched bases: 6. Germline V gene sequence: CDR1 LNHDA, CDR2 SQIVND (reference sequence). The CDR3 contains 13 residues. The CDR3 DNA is TGTGCCAGTAGTAACGAGGGGGCGGGCGAGCAGTACTTC. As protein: CASSNEGAGEQYF.

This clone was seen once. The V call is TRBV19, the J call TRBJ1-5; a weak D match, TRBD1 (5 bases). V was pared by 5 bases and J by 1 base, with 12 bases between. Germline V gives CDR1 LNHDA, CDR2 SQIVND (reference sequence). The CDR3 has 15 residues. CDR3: CASSVARVSNQPQHF. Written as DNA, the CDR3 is TGTGCCAGTAGTGTCGCCAGGGTGAGCAATCAGCCCCAGCATTTT.

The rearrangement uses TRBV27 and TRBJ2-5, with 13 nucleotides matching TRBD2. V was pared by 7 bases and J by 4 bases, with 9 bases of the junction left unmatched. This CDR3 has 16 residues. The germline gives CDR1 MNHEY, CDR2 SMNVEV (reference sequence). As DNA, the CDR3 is TGTGCCAGCACCAAGAGAGGGACTAGCGGGGCAGAGACCCAGTACTTC. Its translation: CASTKRGTSGAETQYF.

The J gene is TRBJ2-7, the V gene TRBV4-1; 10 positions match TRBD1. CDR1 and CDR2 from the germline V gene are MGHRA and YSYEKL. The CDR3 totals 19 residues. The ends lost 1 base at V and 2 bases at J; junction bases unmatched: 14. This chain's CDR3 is CASSQVVPNRDRGPYEQYF. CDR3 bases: TGCGCCAGCAGCCAAGTGGTCCCAAACCGGGACAGGGGCCCCTACGAGCAGTACTTC.

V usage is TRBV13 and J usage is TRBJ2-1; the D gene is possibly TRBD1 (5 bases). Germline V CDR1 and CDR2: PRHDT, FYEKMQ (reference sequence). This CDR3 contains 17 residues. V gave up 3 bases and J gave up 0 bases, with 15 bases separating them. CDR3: CASSLVGRFSSYNEQFF. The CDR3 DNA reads TGTGCCAGCAGCTTGGTGGGGCGTTTTAGCTCCTACAATGAGCAGTTCTTC.

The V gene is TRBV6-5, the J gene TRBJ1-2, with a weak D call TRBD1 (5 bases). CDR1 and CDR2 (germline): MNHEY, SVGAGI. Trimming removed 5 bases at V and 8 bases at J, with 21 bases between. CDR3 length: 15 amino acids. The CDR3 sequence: CASSPGALETRGYTF. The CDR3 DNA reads TGTGCCAGCAGTCCCGGGGCCTTAGAAACGAGGGGCTACACCTTC.

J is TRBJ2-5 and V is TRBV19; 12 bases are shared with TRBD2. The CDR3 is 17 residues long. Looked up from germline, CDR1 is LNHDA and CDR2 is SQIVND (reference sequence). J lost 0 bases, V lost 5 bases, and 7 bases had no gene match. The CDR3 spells CASSPPTSGGNQETQYF. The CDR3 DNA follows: TGTGCCAGTAGTCCTCCCACTAGCGGGGGGAACCAAGAGACCCAGTACTTC.

The CDR3 loop reads CASSVGGLRNEQFF. Written as DNA, the CDR3 is TGTGCCAGCAGCGTGGGGGGGCTGAGGAATGAGCAGTTCTTC. This chain uses TRBV9 with TRBJ2-1; D may be TRBD2 (7 bases). Trimming left V 2 bases short and J 7 bases short, with 13 bases between. The CDR3 consists of 14 residues. Germline V CDR1 and CDR2: SGDLS, YYNGEE.

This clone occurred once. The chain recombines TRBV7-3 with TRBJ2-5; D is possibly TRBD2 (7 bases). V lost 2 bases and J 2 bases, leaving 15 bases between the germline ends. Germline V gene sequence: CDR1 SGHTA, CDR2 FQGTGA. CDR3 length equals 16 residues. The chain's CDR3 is CASSLGGRLAQETQYF. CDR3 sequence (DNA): TGTGCCAGCAGCTTAGGGGGGCGACTAGCTCAAGAGACCCAGTACTTC.

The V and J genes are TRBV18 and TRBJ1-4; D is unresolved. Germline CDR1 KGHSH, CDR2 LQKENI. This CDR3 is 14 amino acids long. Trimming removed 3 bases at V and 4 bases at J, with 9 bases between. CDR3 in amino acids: CASSPLQFNEKLFF. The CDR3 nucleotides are TGTGCCAGCTCACCGCTACAGTTTAATGAAAAACTGTTTTTT.

This chain's CDR3 is CASGLSETSAVNEQFF. For the CDR3, the DNA is TGTGCCAGCGGACTCTCAGAGACTAGCGCCGTCAATGAGCAGTTCTTC. V usage is TRBV27 and J usage is TRBJ2-1, with 8 bases aligning to TRBD2. Unmatched junction bases numbered 15, after V lost 8 bases and J lost 6 bases. The CDR3 spans 16 residues. Germline CDR1 reads MNHEY; CDR2 reads SMNVEV (reference sequence).

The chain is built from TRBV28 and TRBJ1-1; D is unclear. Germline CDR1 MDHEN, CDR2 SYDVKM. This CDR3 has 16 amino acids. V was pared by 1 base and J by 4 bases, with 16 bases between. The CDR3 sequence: CASSLLQTVFVTEAFF. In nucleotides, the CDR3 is TGTGCCAGCAGTTTATTGCAGACCGTCTTTGTCACTGAAGCTTTCTTT.

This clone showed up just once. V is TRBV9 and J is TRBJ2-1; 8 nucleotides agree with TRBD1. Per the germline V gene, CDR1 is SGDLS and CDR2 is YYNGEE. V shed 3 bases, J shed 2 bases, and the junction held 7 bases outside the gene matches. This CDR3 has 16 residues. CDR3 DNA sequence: TGTGCCAGCAGCGGAGAACAACAGGGGGCCTACAATGAGCAGTTCTTC. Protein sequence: CASSGEQQGAYNEQFF.

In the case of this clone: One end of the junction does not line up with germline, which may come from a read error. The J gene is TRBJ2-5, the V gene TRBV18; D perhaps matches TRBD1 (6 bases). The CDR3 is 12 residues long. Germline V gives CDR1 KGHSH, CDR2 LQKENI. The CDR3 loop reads CVSSTGLETQYF. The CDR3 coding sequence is TGTGTCAGCTCAACAGGGTTAGAGACCCAGTACTTC.

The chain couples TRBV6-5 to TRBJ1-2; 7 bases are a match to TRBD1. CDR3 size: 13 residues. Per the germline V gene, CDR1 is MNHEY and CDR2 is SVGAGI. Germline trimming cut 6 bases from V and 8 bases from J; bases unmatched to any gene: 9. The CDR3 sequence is CASSPRGNVGYTF. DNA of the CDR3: TGTGCCAGCAGCCCCAGGGGGAATGTCGGCTACACCTTC.

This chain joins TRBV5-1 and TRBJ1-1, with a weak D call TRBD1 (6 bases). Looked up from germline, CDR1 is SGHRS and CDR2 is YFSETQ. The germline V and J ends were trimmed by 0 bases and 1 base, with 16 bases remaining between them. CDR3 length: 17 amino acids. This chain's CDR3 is CASSLVPKGGKNTEAFF. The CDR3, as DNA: TGCGCCAGCAGCTTGGTTCCCAAGGGGGGGAAGAACACTGAAGCTTTCTTT.

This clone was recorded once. The CDR3 bases are TGTGCCAGCAGCACCAGTCCGGGACAGGCTGTCTCCGAGCAGTACTTC. Its protein is CASSTSPGQAVSEQYF. This rearrangement joins TRBV9 to TRBJ2-7, with 8 nucleotides matching TRBD1. The V gene's germline CDR1 is SGDLS and CDR2 YYNGEE. The CDR3 extends over 16 amino acids. The V and J ends lost 4 bases and 6 bases, in that order; junction bases with no gene match: 15.

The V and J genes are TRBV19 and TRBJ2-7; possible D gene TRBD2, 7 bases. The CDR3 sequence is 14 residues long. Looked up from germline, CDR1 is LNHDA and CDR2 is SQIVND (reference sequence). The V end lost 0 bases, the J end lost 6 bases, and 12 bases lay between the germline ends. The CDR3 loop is CASSIDTRGAEQYF. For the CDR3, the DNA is TGTGCCAGTAGTATAGACACCCGGGGGGCCGAGCAGTACTTC. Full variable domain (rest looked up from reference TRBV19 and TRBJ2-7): DGGITQSPKYLFRKEGQNVTLSCEQNLNHDAMYWYRQDPGQGLRLIYYSQIVNDFQKGDIAEGYSVSREKKESFPLTVTSAQKNPTAFYLCASSIDTRGAEQYFGPGTRLTVT.

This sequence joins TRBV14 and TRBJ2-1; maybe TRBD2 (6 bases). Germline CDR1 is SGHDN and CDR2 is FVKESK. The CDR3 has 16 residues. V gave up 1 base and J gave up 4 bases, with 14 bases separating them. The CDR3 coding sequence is TGTGCCAGCAGCCAAGGCCCGGGACTCATGTACAATGAGCAGTTCTTC. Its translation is CASSQGPGLMYNEQFF.

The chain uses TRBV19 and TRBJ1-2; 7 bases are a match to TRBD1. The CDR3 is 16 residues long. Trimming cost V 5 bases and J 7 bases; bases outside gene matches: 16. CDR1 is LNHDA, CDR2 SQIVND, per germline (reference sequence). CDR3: CASSFSQGRGLSGYTF. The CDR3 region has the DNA TGTGCCAGTAGTTTCTCACAGGGGCGAGGGCTAAGTGGCTACACCTTC.

CDR3 nucleotides: TGTGCCAGAAGCTCGGCTACTAGCGGGAGCACAGATACGCAGTATTTT. Translated: CARSSATSGSTDTQYF. The chain is built from TRBV5-3 and TRBJ2-3; TRBD2 agrees at 9 bases. TRBV5-3 is assigned to the ORF class and has an uncertain function. The CDR3 spans 16 residues. V lost 3 bases, J lost 0 bases, and 5 bases stayed unmatched.

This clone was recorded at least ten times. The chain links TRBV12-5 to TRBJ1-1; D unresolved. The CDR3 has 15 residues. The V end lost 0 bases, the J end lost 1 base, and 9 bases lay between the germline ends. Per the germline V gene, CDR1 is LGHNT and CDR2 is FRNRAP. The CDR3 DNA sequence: TGTGCTAGTGGTTTGGTACTCGGGGAGAACACTGAAGCTTTCTTT. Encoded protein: CASGLVLGENTEAFF.

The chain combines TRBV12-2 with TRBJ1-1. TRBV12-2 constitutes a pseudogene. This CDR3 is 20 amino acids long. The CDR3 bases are TGTGCAAGTCGCCCTCCTAGTCCAGGAGTAAAGGGTTTAGCGGACACTGAAGCTTTCTTT. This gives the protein CASRPPSPGVKGLADTEAFF.

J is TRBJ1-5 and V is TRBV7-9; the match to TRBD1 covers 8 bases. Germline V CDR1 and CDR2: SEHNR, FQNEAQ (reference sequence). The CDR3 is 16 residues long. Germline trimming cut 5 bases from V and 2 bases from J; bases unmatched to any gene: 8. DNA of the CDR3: TGTGCCAGCAGCCGGACAGGGATCTCGGGCAATCAGCCCCAGCATTTT. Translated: CASSRTGISGNQPQHF. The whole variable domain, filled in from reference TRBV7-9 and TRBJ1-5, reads DTGVSQNPRHKITKRGQNVTFRCDPISEHNRLYWYRQTLGQGPEFLTYFQNEAQLEKSRLLSDRFSAERPKGSFSTLEIQRTEQGDSAMYLCASSRTGISGNQPQHFGDGTRLSIL.

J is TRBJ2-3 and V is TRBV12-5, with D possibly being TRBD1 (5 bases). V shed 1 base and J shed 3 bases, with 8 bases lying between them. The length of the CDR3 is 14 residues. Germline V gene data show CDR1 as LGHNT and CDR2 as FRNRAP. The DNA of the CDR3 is TGTGCTAGTGGTTTGGGACAGACTACAGATACGCAGTATTTT. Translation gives CASGLGQTTDTQYF. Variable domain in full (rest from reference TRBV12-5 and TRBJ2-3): DARVTQTPRHKVTEMGQEVTMRCQPILGHNTVFWYRQTMMQGLELLAYFRNRAPLDDSGMPKDRFSAEMPDATLATLKIQPSEPRDSAVYFCASGLGQTTDTQYFGPGTRLTVL.

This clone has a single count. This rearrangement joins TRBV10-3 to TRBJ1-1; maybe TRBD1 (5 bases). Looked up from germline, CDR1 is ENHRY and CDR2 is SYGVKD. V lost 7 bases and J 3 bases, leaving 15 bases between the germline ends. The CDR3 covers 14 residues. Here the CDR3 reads CAITLGPRDTEAFF. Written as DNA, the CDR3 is TGTGCCATCACCCTGGGACCCCGGGACACTGAAGCTTTCTTT.

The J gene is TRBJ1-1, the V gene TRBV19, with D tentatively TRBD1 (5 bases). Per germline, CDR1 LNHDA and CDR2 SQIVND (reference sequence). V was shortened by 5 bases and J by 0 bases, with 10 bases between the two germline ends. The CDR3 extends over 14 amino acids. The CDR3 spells CASSPRQMNTEAFF. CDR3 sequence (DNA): TGTGCCAGTAGTCCACGACAGATGAACACTGAAGCTTTCTTT.